Shown below are 19 T cell receptor beta chains from a single sample sequenced in a study of T-cell memory formation after mild COVID-19. TCRdb itself ran the 5' RACE reads through MiXCR, one entry per CDR3 protein. The repertoire consists of fewer than 450,000 distinct CDR3 sequences, with 24% occurring once and the leading ten covering 7% to 9.5%. The sample was PBMCs or a T cell subset sorted from them (not recorded which). The receptors were sampled from an adult woman who had mild COVID-19 (a few samples of this study predate the infection). Cell type and time point are not known.

The V call is TRBV29-1, the J call TRBJ2-7; D possibly corresponds to TRBD1 (6 bases). V was trimmed by 7 bases and J by 3 bases, leaving 16 bases between them. CDR3 size: 13 residues. The germline CDR1 and CDR2 sequences are SQVTM and ANQGSEA. The CDR3 loop is CSATDSPFYEQYF. The CDR3 coding sequence is TGCAGCGCAACGGACAGTCCTTTCTACGAGCAGTACTTC.

The table lists this clonotype with a few counts. This chain connects TRBV24-1 to TRBJ2-1; a possible D gene is TRBD2 (5 bases). Trimming left V 0 bases short and J 6 bases short, with 14 bases between. Germline loops: CDR1 KGHDR, CDR2 SFDVKD. This CDR3 region has 16 residues. The CDR3 coding sequence is TGTGCCACCAGTGATTTGGTAGTGGGAGTGGGCAATGAGCAGTTCTTC. It is translated as CATSDLVVGVGNEQFF.

This chain connects TRBV20-1 to TRBJ2-1, with D maybe TRBD1 (6 bases). Trimming removed 7 bases at V and 7 bases at J, with 11 bases between. This CDR3 contains 11 residues. Per germline, CDR1 DFQATT and CDR2 SNEGSKA (reference sequence). CDR3 amino acids: CSEIRGNEQFF. DNA of the CDR3: TGCAGTGAGATCAGGGGAAATGAGCAGTTCTTC.

This clonotype was counted a few times. CDR3 in amino acids: CATSLRGPGGEQYF. CDR3 sequence (DNA): TGCGCCACTTCACTTAGGGGGCCGGGGGGCGAGCAGTACTTC. The gene calls are TRBV5-1 and TRBJ2-7; the D call may be TRBD1 or TRBD2 (7 bases each). Germline loops: CDR1 SGHRS, CDR2 YFSETQ. V lost 9 bases, J lost 6 bases, and 22 bases lay in between. The CDR3 sequence is 14 residues long. Filled out from reference TRBV5-1 and TRBJ2-7, the complete variable domain reads KAGVTQTPRYLIKTRGQQVTLSCSPISGHRSVSWYQQTPGQGLQFLFEYFSETQRNKGNFPGRFSGRQFSNSRSEMNVSTLELGDSALYLCATSLRGPGGEQYFGPGTRLTVT.

This clonotype was found many times. V usage is TRBV10-3 and J usage is TRBJ2-7; D remains ambiguous. The V gene lost 4 bases and the J gene lost 0 bases, with 16 bases spanning the gap. Germline loops: CDR1 ENHRY, CDR2 SYGVKD. This CDR3 has 16 amino acids. The CDR3 reads CAISGALADSSYEQYF. The CDR3 nucleotides read TGTGCCATCAGTGGGGCCCTGGCAGATTCCTCCTACGAGCAGTACTTC.

This clonotype was seen only a few times. The CDR3 loop is CASKAGDTQYF. CDR3 bases: TGCGCCAGCAAGGCGGGAGATACGCAGTATTTT. The V call is TRBV5-1, the J call TRBJ2-3; D is possibly TRBD2 (5 bases). The germline gives CDR1 SGHRS, CDR2 YFSETQ. This CDR3 is built from 11 residues. The ends were cut back, 6 bases at V and 5 bases at J, with 7 bases in the middle.

This clonotype was seen a handful of times. V usage is TRBV4-1 and J usage is TRBJ1-1, with unresolved D. Germline V gene lookup returns CDR1 MGHRA and CDR2 YSYEKL. The CDR3 totals 15 residues. V shed 4 bases and J shed 1 base, with 13 bases lying between them. CDR3 in amino acids: CASSPGPRENTEAFF. Here the CDR3 DNA reads TGCGCCAGCAGCCCGGGCCCGAGGGAGAACACTGAAGCTTTCTTT.

J is TRBJ2-7 and V is TRBV7-2, with 9 bases that match TRBD1. Germline trimming cut 6 bases from V and 3 bases from J; bases unmatched to any gene: 6. The V gene's germline CDR1 is SGHTA and CDR2 FQGNSA. The CDR3 runs 14 residues. The DNA of the CDR3 is TGTGCCAGCAGTCGGGGACAGGGCCACTACGAGCAGTACTTC. Translated: CASSRGQGHYEQYF.

This clonotype appeared a few times. The gene calls are TRBV15 and TRBJ2-7; possibly TRBD1 or TRBD2 for D (5 bases each). The CDR3 totals 15 residues. Germline V gives CDR1 LNHNV, CDR2 YYDKDF (reference sequence). Trimming took off 5 bases at V and 9 bases at J, with 23 bases between the two ends. In DNA, the CDR3 is TGTGCCACCAGCCCCCGTGGAGCAGTCCTTGGGGGGCAGTACTTC. Amino acid sequence: CATSPRGAVLGGQYF.

The chain recombines TRBV6-5 with TRBJ1-1; D perhaps matches TRBD1 (5 bases). V lost 4 bases and J 10 bases, leaving 22 bases between the germline ends. CDR3 size: 15 residues. CDR1 MNHEY and CDR2 SVGAGI come from the germline V gene. The CDR3 nucleotides read TGTGCCAGCAGTTTCAGGGAAAGCCTAGCAGTCGGAGCTTTCTTT. Translated, it gives CASSFRESLAVGAFF.

J is TRBJ1-2 and V is TRBV5-1, with D possibly being TRBD1 (6 bases). Trimming stripped 1 base from V and 0 bases from J, with 10 bases between. This CDR3 has 15 amino acids. The V gene's germline CDR1 is SGHRS and CDR2 YFSETQ. CDR3 amino acids: CASSLSGDSNYGYTF. As DNA, the CDR3 is TGCGCCAGCAGCTTGTCAGGGGATTCTAACTATGGCTACACCTTC.

The chain uses TRBV29-1 and TRBJ1-1; tentatively, D is TRBD1 (5 bases). The ends were cut back, 5 bases at V and 11 bases at J, with 15 bases in the middle. Germline CDR1 is SQVTM and CDR2 is ANQGSEA. CDR3 length: 11 residues. The chain's CDR3 is CSVQRGREAFF. CDR3 bases: TGCAGCGTTCAAAGGGGCAGGGAGGCTTTCTTT.

This clonotype was detected only a few times. This CDR3 reads CASSQELTGGYNEQFF. DNA of the CDR3: TGCGCCAGCAGCCAAGAATTAACAGGGGGTTACAATGAGCAGTTCTTC. The V call is TRBV4-3, the J call TRBJ2-1, with 8 bases matching TRBD1. The CDR3 has 16 residues. Germline CDR1 LGHNA, CDR2 YSLEER. Germline trimming cut 0 bases from V and 4 bases from J; bases unmatched to any gene: 5.

This clonotype was picked up one time. The V call is TRBV4-1, the J call TRBJ2-7; D uncertain. The length of the CDR3 is 13 residues. Germline CDR1 reads MGHRA; CDR2 reads YSYEKL. V gave up 2 bases and J gave up 0 bases, with 5 bases separating them. The CDR3 here is CASSQKISYEQYF. The DNA of the CDR3 is TGCGCCAGCAGCCAAAAAATCTCCTACGAGCAGTACTTC.

The chain is built from TRBV7-2 and TRBJ1-2; 7 nucleotides match TRBD1. J gave up 7 bases and V 6 bases, and 8 bases lay outside the gene matches. The CDR3 length is 13 residues. CDR1 SGHTA and CDR2 FQGNSA come from the germline V gene. The CDR3 spells CASSAAGGRGYTF. The CDR3 nucleotides read TGTGCCAGCAGTGCGGCAGGGGGTCGTGGCTACACCTTC.

The rearrangement links TRBV18 to TRBJ1-1, with 8 bases aligning to TRBD1. The V gene end was trimmed by 4 bases and the J gene end by 5 bases; junction bases not matched to a gene: 12. This CDR3 is 16 amino acids long. Germline CDR1 KGHSH, CDR2 LQKENI. CDR3 nucleotides: TGTGCCAGCTCACTCCTCTCGGGACAGGTGGGGACTGAAGCTTTCTTT. Its protein product is CASSLLSGQVGTEAFF.

The sample holds a few counts of this clonotype. The chain has TRBV7-6 and TRBJ1-6; tentatively, D is TRBD1 (5 bases). V was clipped by 5 bases and J by 7 bases, with 12 bases between them. The CDR3 runs to 14 residues. Germline CDR1 and CDR2: SGHVS and FNYEAQ. The CDR3 nucleotides read TGTGCCAGCAGCCCGAACCAGGGAAATTCACCCCTCCACTTT. It yields the protein CASSPNQGNSPLHF. The variable domain in full, with the rest retrieved from reference TRBV7-6 and TRBJ1-6, is GAGVSQSPRYKVTKRGQDVALRCDPISGHVSLYWYRQALGQGPEFLTYFNYEAQQDKSGLPNDRFSAERPEGSISTLTIQRTEQRDSAMYRCASSPNQGNSPLHFGNGTRLTVT.

This clonotype showed up just a few times. This chain connects TRBV10-3 to TRBJ2-7; tentatively, D is TRBD2 (5 bases). Germline V gives CDR1 ENHRY, CDR2 SYGVKD. The CDR3 loop spans 13 amino acids. Trimming left V 0 bases short and J 6 bases short, with 9 bases between. CDR3 sequence: CAISESRAPEQYF. As DNA, the CDR3 is TGTGCCATCAGTGAGTCGAGGGCCCCCGAGCAGTACTTC.

This clonotype came up a few times. The V and J genes are TRBV7-9 and TRBJ2-2; tentatively, D is TRBD2 (5 bases). The CDR3 is 14 amino acids. CDR1 SEHNR and CDR2 FQNEAQ come from the germline V gene (reference sequence). V dropped 6 bases and J dropped 3 bases, with 11 bases sitting between them. The CDR3 protein is CASSSGIDTGELFF. In nucleotides, the CDR3 is TGTGCCAGCAGTTCCGGGATAGACACCGGGGAGCTGTTTTTT.